A single sample gave rise to the 21 T cell receptor beta chains below, sequenced in a study of siplizumab effects on memory and regulatory T cells. Sequencing used immunoSEQ multiplex PCR; TCRdb keeps in-frame clones, though not all of them. The repertoire includes roughly 50,000 clones, roughly 92% of them detected once, and roughly a sixth sits in the top ten. The material sequenced was CD8+ T cells sorted from blood. The receptors were sampled from a human donor in good health.

This chain joins TRBV29-1 and TRBJ1-4, with 9 bases identical to TRBD1. V lost 6 bases and J lost 8; bases outside the gene matches: 4. Germline values: CDR1 SQVTM, CDR2 ANQGSEA. There are 12 residues in the CDR3. The CDR3 bases are TGCAGCGTACAGGGGGCTGGAGAAAAACTGTTTTTT. Translation gives CSVQGAGEKLFF.

The chain employs TRBV28 and TRBJ1-4; no clear D. Germline values: CDR1 MDHEN, CDR2 SYDVKM. V lost 2 bases and J lost 0, with 13 bases in between. This CDR3 region has 17 residues. This chain's CDR3 is CASSLKRFAATNEKLFF. CDR3 bases: TGTGCCAGCAGTTTAAAGAGGTTCGCTGCAACTAATGAAAAACTGTTTTTT.

V is TRBV2 and J is TRBJ2-5; 9 bases map to TRBD1. V trimming: 4 bases; J trimming: 5 bases; junction bases outside the gene matches: 23. The CDR3 totals 20 residues. CDR1 and CDR2 from the germline V gene are SNHLY and FYNNEI. For the CDR3, the DNA is TGTGCCAGCAGTGTATGGGCCGGATGGGTACGGGACAGGGCGAGGGAGACCCAGTACTTC. Translating gives CASSVWAGWVRDRARETQYF.

The chain's CDR3 is CASSPFGSNQPQHF. CDR3 bases: TGTGCCAGCAGCCCCTTTGGGAGCAATCAGCCCCAGCATTTT. The V and J genes are TRBV7-6 and TRBJ1-5; D is unclear. This CDR3 comprises 14 residues. CDR1 and CDR2 from the germline V gene are SGHVS and FNYEAQ. V gave up 5 bases and J gave up 1 base, with 9 bases separating them. Full variable domain (outside the CDR3, taken from reference TRBV7-6 and TRBJ1-5): GAGVSQSPRYKVTKRGQDVALRCDPISGHVSLYWYRQALGQGPEFLTYFNYEAQQDKSGLPNDRFSAERPEGSISTLTIQRTEQRDSAMYRCASSPFGSNQPQHFGDGTRLSIL.

The rearrangement links TRBV11-3 to TRBJ2-3; D possibly matches TRBD1 or TRBD2 (6 bases each). CDR3 length: 15 residues. CDR1 is SGHNT and CDR2 is YENEEA in the germline V gene. Trimming removed 3 bases from V and 0 bases from J, with 10 bases in between. CDR3 DNA: TGTGCCAGCAGCTTGAGGGGGGCAAGCACAGATACGCAGTATTTT. It yields the protein CASSLRGASTDTQYF. Full variable domain (outside the CDR3, taken from reference TRBV11-3 and TRBJ2-3): EAGVVQSPRYKIIEKKQPVAFWCNPISGHNTLYWYLQNLGQGPELLIRYENEEAVDDSQLPKDRFSAERLKGVDSTLKIQPAELGDSAVYLCASSLRGASTDTQYFGPGTRLTVL.

This rearrangement joins TRBV10-3 to TRBJ1-1; the D is unclear. Germline CDR1 and CDR2: ENHRY and SYGVKD. The germline V and J ends were trimmed by 2 bases and 0 bases, with 10 bases remaining between them. This CDR3 region has 15 residues. The chain's CDR3 is CAISEGGRVNTEAFF. In nucleotides, the CDR3 is TGTGCCATCAGTGAGGGAGGCAGAGTGAACACTGAAGCTTTCTTT.

The V and J genes are TRBV27 and TRBJ1-4, with no clear D. Trimming cost V 4 bases and J 8 bases, with 17 bases left between them. This CDR3 contains 15 residues. From germline, CDR1 is MNHEY and CDR2 SMNVEV (reference sequence). The CDR3: CASSSHNRAGEKLFF. The CDR3 nucleotides are TGTGCCAGCAGTTCACATAACCGAGCCGGGGAAAAACTGTTTTTT.

V gene TRBV29-1 combines with J gene TRBJ2-2; D call uncertain. From germline, CDR1 is SQVTM and CDR2 ANQGSEA. V was trimmed by 1 base and J by 8 bases, leaving 5 bases between them. The CDR3 spans 11 residues. Here the CDR3 DNA reads TGCAGCGTTGAAGTAACTGGGGAGCTGTTTTTT. This encodes CSVEVTGELFF.

This clone has a handful of counts. The rearrangement uses TRBV4-1 and TRBJ2-2; TRBD1 agrees at 9 bases. Trimming at V came to 3 bases and at J to 1 base, leaving 6 bases not matched to a gene. Germline lookup yields CDR1 MGHRA and CDR2 YSYEKL. CDR3 length: 17 amino acids. The CDR3 sequence: CASSHKPGQGNTGELFF. CDR3 in DNA: TGCGCCAGCAGCCACAAACCGGGACAGGGGAACACCGGGGAGCTGTTTTTT.

CDR3 sequence: CASSPAVTETGGYRYQTGELFF. Here the CDR3 DNA reads TGTGCCAGCTCACCAGCGGTTACCGAGACAGGGGGTTATCGGTACCAAACCGGGGAGCTGTTTTTT. The chain uses TRBV18 and TRBJ2-2; 9 bases fit TRBD1. V lost 2 bases, J lost 5 bases, and 24 bases stayed unmatched. There are 22 residues in the CDR3. Germline assignment: CDR1 KGHSH and CDR2 LQKENI.

The rearrangement links TRBV2 to TRBJ2-5; D may correspond to TRBD1 or TRBD2 (5 bases each). Trimming took 6 bases from V and 4 from J, leaving 18 bases between them. The CDR3 is 15 amino acids. CDR1 and CDR2 (germline): SNHLY, FYNNEI. The CDR3 DNA is TGTGCCAGCAGACTTCTGTTAACGGGGACAGAGACCCAGTACTTC. This translates into CASRLLLTGTETQYF.

The V and J genes are TRBV7-2 and TRBJ2-5; 7 bases are a match to TRBD1. Germline assignment: CDR1 SGHTA and CDR2 FQGNSA. V gave up 8 bases and J gave up 4 bases; unmatched junction bases: 10. The CDR3 covers 14 residues. CDR3 sequence (DNA): TGTGCCAGCCCCCCCGAGGGACAGATAGAGACCCAGTACTTC. Its protein is CASPPEGQIETQYF.

This clone occurred once. The genes are TRBV18 and TRBJ2-2; the match to TRBD2 covers 8 bases. The CDR3 consists of 14 residues. Germline assignment: CDR1 KGHSH and CDR2 LQKENI. V trimming: 3 bases; J trimming: 5 bases; junction bases outside the gene matches: 2. Here the CDR3 reads CASSPIAGTGELFF. The DNA for the CDR3 is TGTGCCAGCTCACCTATAGCGGGGACCGGGGAGCTGTTTTTT.

The V and J genes are TRBV5-6 and TRBJ2-7; TRBD2 aligns across 10 bases. J was trimmed by 10 bases and V by 0 bases; bases with no gene match: 4. This CDR3 has 13 residues. Germline CDR1 reads SGHDT; CDR2 reads YYEEEE. CDR3 sequence reads: CASSLGTSGTQYF. In DNA, the CDR3 is TGTGCCAGCAGCTTGGGTACTAGCGGGACACAGTACTTC.

The chain is built from TRBV7-6 and TRBJ2-2; D remains unclear. Germline V CDR1 and CDR2: SGHVS, FNYEAQ. The CDR3 has 13 residues. V was shortened by 5 bases and J by 6 bases, with 10 bases between the two germline ends. Here the CDR3 reads CASSPHESGELFF. CDR3 in DNA: TGTGCCAGCAGCCCCCACGAGTCCGGGGAGCTGTTTTTT.

V gene TRBV6-6 combines with J gene TRBJ1-3; no clear D. The germline V gene encodes CDR1 MNHNY and CDR2 SVGAGI (reference sequence). The CDR3 contains 11 residues. Trimming pared 8 bases from V and 6 bases from J, leaving 8 bases between. CDR3 in amino acids: CASRLLNTIYF. Here the CDR3 DNA reads TGTGCCAGCCGACTATTAAACACCATATATTTT.

In this sample, this clone turned up once. This sequence joins TRBV18 and TRBJ2-1; D gene uncertain. V was shortened by 6 bases and J by 0 bases, with 15 bases between the two germline ends. The CDR3 runs 16 residues. Looked up from germline, CDR1 is KGHSH and CDR2 is LQKENI. CDR3 sequence: CASSPVRPSSYNEQFF. The CDR3 DNA reads TGTGCCAGCTCCCCAGTCAGACCGAGCTCCTACAATGAGCAGTTCTTC.

The CDR3: CASSYSPGYSNQPQHF. DNA for the CDR3: TGTGCCAGCAGTTACTCTCCGGGCTATAGCAATCAGCCCCAGCATTTT. This chain links TRBV6-8 with TRBJ1-5; D is ambiguous. The germline V gene encodes CDR1 MNHGY and CDR2 SAAAGT. V lost 0 bases to trimming and J lost 0 bases, with 9 bases between them. The CDR3 consists of 16 residues.

Points on this clone: This specimen includes other DNA sequences encoding the same CDR3. The chain has TRBV27 and TRBJ2-7; TRBD1 might be the D (5 bases). In germline, CDR1 is MNHEY, CDR2 SMNVEV (reference sequence). This CDR3 is built from 13 residues. V lost 2 bases, J lost 2 bases, and 7 bases lay in between. The CDR3 protein is CASSLTGTYEQYF. The CDR3 bases are TGTGCCAGCAGTTTAACAGGAACCTACGAGCAGTACTTC.

The chain is built from TRBV2 and TRBJ1-2; D is undetermined. The V end lost 10 bases, the J end lost 5 bases, and 23 bases lay between the germline ends. CDR1 and CDR2 from the germline V gene are SNHLY and FYNNEI. The CDR3 sequence is 15 residues long. The CDR3 protein is CAITEHPTDEYGYTF. In nucleotides, the CDR3 is TGTGCCATCACGGAGCACCCAACTGATGAGTATGGCTACACCTTC.

The chain uses TRBV2 and TRBJ2-5, with unresolved D. This CDR3 contains 11 residues. Trimming removed 7 bases from V and 5 bases from J, with 8 bases in between. The germline CDR1 and CDR2 sequences are SNHLY and FYNNEI. Here the CDR3 DNA reads TGTGCCAGCATAAGAGTGGAGACCCAGTACTTC. Its translation: CASIRVETQYF.